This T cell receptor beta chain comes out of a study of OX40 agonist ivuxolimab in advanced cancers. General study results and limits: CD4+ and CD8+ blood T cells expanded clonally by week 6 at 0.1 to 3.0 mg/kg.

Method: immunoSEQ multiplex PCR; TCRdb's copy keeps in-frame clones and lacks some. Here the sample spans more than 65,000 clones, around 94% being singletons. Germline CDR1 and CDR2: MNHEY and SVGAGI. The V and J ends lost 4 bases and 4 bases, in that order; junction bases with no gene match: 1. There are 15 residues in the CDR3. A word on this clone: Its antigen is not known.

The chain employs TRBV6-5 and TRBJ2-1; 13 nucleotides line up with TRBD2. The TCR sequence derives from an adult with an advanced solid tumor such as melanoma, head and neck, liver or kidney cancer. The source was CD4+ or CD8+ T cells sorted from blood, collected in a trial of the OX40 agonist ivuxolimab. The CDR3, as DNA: TGTGCCAGCAGTTGGGGACTAGCGGGGTACAATGAGCAGTTCTTC. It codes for CASSWGLAGYNEQFF.